This TCR beta chain stems from a study of spatial heterogeneity in lung cancer. Noted time point: sample taken at primary tumor resection. Without sorting, whole RNA was sequenced from tumor, nontumor lung or frozen PBMC. TCRdb processed the 5' RACE reads anew with MiXCR; each CDR3 protein has one entry. The repertoire holds around 74,000 distinct CDR3 sequences, with roughly 15% as singletons. This clonotype was counted between two and nine times. Trimming shortened V by 1 base and J by 7 bases, and 12 bases separated the two germline ends. The CDR3 totals 14 residues. In germline, CDR1 is KGHDR, CDR2 SFDVKD.

The receptor was derived from a male donor with early-stage non-small cell lung cancer. The sample consisted of PBMCs, taken at surgery. This chain joins TRBV24-1 and TRBJ1-2; D is uncertain. CDR3 sequence reads: CATSDFSRGSGYTF. CDR3 bases: TGTGCCACCAGTGATTTTAGCAGAGGCTCTGGCTACACCTTC.